This TCR beta chain is drawn from a study of cytomegalovirus exposure and HLA in healthy donors. Trimming shortened V by 0 bases and J by 2 bases, and 17 bases separated the two germline ends. Germline V lookup: CDR1 ENHRY, CDR2 SYGVKD. The CDR3 extends over 19 amino acids. The PCR was carried out with 60 Vbeta primers and 13 Jbeta primers. The protocol was immunoSEQ multiplex PCR, while the TCRdb copy is restricted to in-frame clones and leaves out a portion. Of 170,000 or so clones listed, about 80% are singletons. Study-level results: Sequencing likely produced, as an artifact, a cluster of highly shared sequence variants.

Turning to this clone: Its antigen is unidentified.

Sequenced material: PBMCs. This TCR was sampled from a woman aged 50 to 60 in good health and CMV-seropositive. The gene calls are TRBV10-3 and TRBJ2-6, with D hard to call. The CDR3 region has the DNA TGTGCCATCAGTGAGTCCATGATCCGGGTTCGGCCTGGGGCCAACGTCCTGACTTTC. Translation gives CAISESMIRVRPGANVLTF.